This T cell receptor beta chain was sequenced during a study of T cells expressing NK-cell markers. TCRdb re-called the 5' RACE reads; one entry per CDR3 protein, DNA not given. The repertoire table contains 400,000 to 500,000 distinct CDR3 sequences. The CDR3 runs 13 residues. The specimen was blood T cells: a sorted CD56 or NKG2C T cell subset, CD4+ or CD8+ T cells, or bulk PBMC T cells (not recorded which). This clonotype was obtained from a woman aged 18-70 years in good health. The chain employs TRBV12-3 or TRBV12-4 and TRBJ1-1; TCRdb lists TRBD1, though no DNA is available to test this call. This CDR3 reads CAGRGQGDTEAFF.